The clone carrying this T cell receptor (beta chain) appeared once. This specimen comes from a study of immune evolution from preneoplasia to lung adenocarcinoma. Germline V lookup: CDR1 SGHAT, CDR2 FQNNGV. The V and J ends lost 1 base and 3 bases respectively, with 12 bases between them. The CDR3 runs to 15 residues. Sequenced by immunoSEQ multiplex PCR; TCRdb stores in-frame clones only, minus some. Of 8,500 to 14,000 clones in the sample, just over 85% were seen once. The clonotype comes from a person between 70 and 80 years old with invasive lung adenocarcinoma. J is TRBJ1-2 and V is TRBV11-2, with a weak D call TRBD1 (6 bases). Sequenced input: FFPE invasive lung adenocarcinoma tissue. The CDR3 bases are TGTGCCAGCAGCTTAGGGATAGGGGGACACTATGGCTACACCTTC. Protein sequence: CASSLGIGGHYGYTF.